The entry below gives a single T cell receptor beta chain sequence along with its context. Its antigen remains unknown. These data originate in a study of shared clonotypes between healthy human individuals. The study, taken as a whole, reports: Genetic and exposure-history diversity was limited by the small donor number.

Naive-designated CD8 cells lacked CD45RO, were positively enriched for CCR7, and omitted terminally differentiated effector memory CD45RA+ cells. Healthy HIV-negative adults without recent acute infections or vaccinations served as donors. The authors loaded 200 ng DNA, approximately 30,000 T cell genomes, into sorted-subset replicate PCRs. Original methodology: ImmunoSEQ output held junction-only sequences without quality scores, so filtering differed. Produced via immunoSEQ multiplex PCR; TCRdb's table is partial and in-frame only. V and J calls and clone size are given by that table; D and trimming were obtained from the DNA. The data hold 2 million or so clones, with over 85% observed a single time. The sequenced material came from naive CD8+ T cells sorted from blood. This clonotype originated in a man aged 18 to 29 in good health.

In nucleotides, the CDR3 is TGCGCCAGCAGTGATGGGGGGGTTGACAGGGCCCGGGGTTCACCCCTCCACTTT. It yields the protein CASSDGGVDRARGSPLHF. The V call is TRBV10-2, the J call TRBJ1-6; 7 bases align to TRBD1. Germline V gives CDR1 WSHSY, CDR2 SAAADI. Trimming took 3 bases from V and 9 from J; bases not matched to a gene: 17. CDR3 length: 18 amino acids.